The clone carrying this T cell receptor beta chain was counted only a few times. What it binds is not known. This entry comes from a study of blood T cells in healthy people across ages. The V gene lost 2 bases and the J gene lost 3 bases, with 15 bases spanning the gap. The CDR3 length is 16 residues. Germline CDR1 reads LNHDA; CDR2 reads SQIVND (reference sequence). A second PCR, run for about 7 to 11 cycles, used a sample-barcoded 5' primer plus a J-beta primer mix. TCRdb itself ran the 5' RACE reads through MiXCR, one entry per CDR3 protein. The data show 900,000 to 950,000 distinct CDR3 sequences, about 29% seen once. Study findings and constraints: Per million T cells, the diversity of TCR beta decreased roughly linearly as age advanced. Donors of long life had a larger count of naive CD4+ cells and greater diversity than aged donors.

The data also belong to a second study, concerning T cells of mothers and their children.

The sample taken for sequencing was blood. The gene calls are TRBV19 and TRBJ2-3; the D gene is possibly TRBD2 (5 bases). This receptor was taken from a woman between 40 and 55 years old in good health. In DNA form, the CDR3 reads TGTGCCAGTAGTATATATTTAGGACTTACGACAGATACGCAGTATTTT. It yields the protein CASSIYLGLTTDTQYF.